This TCR beta chain is from a study of PD-1 blockade in classical Hodgkin lymphoma. Study-wide results and caveats: Only CD4+ TCR diversity, not CD8+, had risen significantly by C4D1.

Germline CDR1 MDHEN, CDR2 SYDVKM. There are 14 residues in the CDR3. The V gene lost 2 bases and the J gene lost 7 bases, with 9 bases spanning the gap. Details on this clone: Its antigen is not identified.

No patient escaped relapse after autologous stem cell transplantation, and brentuximab vedotin exposure varied. Data came from immunoSEQ multiplex PCR; TCRdb stores just in-frame clones and leaves some out. Among about 37,000 clones listed, over 60% were seen once. The chain employs TRBV28 and TRBJ1-6, with TRBD1 as a possible D gene (6 bases). The sequenced sample was peripheral blood mononuclear cells (PBMCs), obtained at baseline. This receptor was identified in a human donor with classical Hodgkin lymphoma. The CDR3 nucleotides read TGTGCCAGCAGTTTAGCAGGGGCGAATTCACCCCTCCACTTT. It specifies CASSLAGANSPLHF.